Each of the 14 T cell receptor beta chains below was sequenced from the same sample in a study of cytomegalovirus exposure and HLA in healthy donors. The PCR used 60 Vbeta and 13 Jbeta primers. TCRdb's table, derived via immunoSEQ multiplex PCR, lists solely in-frame clones and lacks some. The sample has about 160,000 clones, 60% to 80% seen once. Sequencing used PBMCs. These receptors all stem from a man aged 25 to 40 in good health and CMV-seropositive.

The chain is built from TRBV28 and TRBJ2-3, with D possibly matching TRBD2 (5 bases). The V gene's germline CDR1 is MDHEN and CDR2 SYDVKM. The germline V and J ends were trimmed by 6 bases and 4 bases, with 14 bases remaining between them. The CDR3 totals 14 residues. Here the CDR3 DNA reads TGTGCCAGCAGCCCCCCGGGCGGGTCAGATACGCAGTATTTT. This encodes CASSPPGGSDTQYF. The full variable domain, with the rest looked up from reference TRBV28 and TRBJ2-3, is DVKVTQSSRYLVKRTGEKVFLECVQDMDHENMFWYRQDPGLGLRLIYFSYDVKMKEKGDIPEGYSVSREKKERFSLILESASTNQTSMYLCASSPPGGSDTQYFGPGTRLTVL.

This chain links TRBV19 with TRBJ2-5, with 9 bases lining up with TRBD2. The J segment lost 2 bases and the V segment lost 6 bases, leaving 10 bases of the junction unmatched. In germline, CDR1 is LNHDA, CDR2 SQIVND (reference sequence). The CDR3 length is 16 residues. This CDR3 reads CASSQVGLAIQETQYF. The CDR3 DNA reads TGTGCCAGTAGCCAAGTCGGACTAGCGATTCAAGAGACCCAGTACTTC. Combining the CDR3 with reference TRBV19 and TRBJ2-5 gives the whole variable domain DGGITQSPKYLFRKEGQNVTLSCEQNLNHDAMYWYRQDPGQGLRLIYYSQIVNDFQKGDIAEGYSVSREKKESFPLTVTSAQKNPTAFYLCASSQVGLAIQETQYFGPGTRLLVL.

The rearrangement joins TRBV5-8 to TRBJ2-5; D is perhaps TRBD2 (6 bases). Deletions cut 4 bases from V and 0 bases from J, with 13 bases between. CDR1 is SGHTS, CDR2 YDEGEE, per germline. CDR3 length: 15 residues. For the CDR3, the DNA is TGTGCCAGCAGCCGCGCGGGACGGTACCAAGAGACCCAGTACTTC. Its translation is CASSRAGRYQETQYF.

This chain links TRBV7-8 with TRBJ2-2; TRBD2 might be the D (5 bases). Germline-derived CDR1 and CDR2 are SGHVS and FQNEAQ. The V end was cut by 7 bases, the J end by 5 bases, with 17 bases between. The CDR3 has 15 residues. The CDR3 loop is CASNGNGLNTGELFF. The CDR3 DNA reads as TGTGCCAGCAACGGGAACGGACTGAATACCGGGGAGCTGTTTTTT. The variable domain in full, with the rest retrieved from reference TRBV7-8 and TRBJ2-2, is GAGVSQSPRYKVAKRGQDVALRCDPISGHVSLFWYQQALGQGPEFLTYFQNEAQLDKSGLPSDRFFAERPEGSVSTLKIQRTQQEDSAVYLCASNGNGLNTGELFFGEGSRLTVL.

The chain is built from TRBV28 and TRBJ1-1; D is possibly TRBD1 (5 bases). From germline, CDR1 is MDHEN and CDR2 SYDVKM. Trimming shortened V by 6 bases and J by 0 bases, and 14 bases separated the two germline ends. There are 15 residues in the CDR3. CDR3 DNA sequence: TGTGCCAGCAGCAACGTAGGGGTCCTGAACACTGAAGCTTTCTTT. Translating it yields CASSNVGVLNTEAFF.

The chain recombines TRBV27 with TRBJ2-5; TRBD1 aligns across 10 bases. Per germline, CDR1 MNHEY and CDR2 SMNVEV (reference sequence). The CDR3 is 14 amino acids. Trimming cost V 6 bases and J 4 bases; bases outside gene matches: 5. CDR3 coding DNA: TGTGCCAGCAGCCCTAGGACAGGGGGAGAGACCCAGTACTTC. Translation: CASSPRTGGETQYF.

The rearrangement uses TRBV9 and TRBJ1-6, with TRBD1 matching 8 bases. V lost 4 bases and J lost 7; bases outside the gene matches: 7. This CDR3 comprises 15 residues. Germline lookup yields CDR1 SGDLS and CDR2 YYNGEE. The CDR3 DNA follows: TGTGCCAGCAGCATCGCCGCAGGGGGCAATTCACCCCTCCACTTT. Translation: CASSIAAGGNSPLHF.

This chain uses TRBV5-6 with TRBJ2-3; the match to TRBD1 covers 10 bases. The CDR3 extends over 14 amino acids. V was pared by 4 bases and J by 4 bases, with 3 bases of the junction left unmatched. Germline assignment: CDR1 SGHDT and CDR2 YYEEEE. CDR3 bases: TGTGCCAGCAGCAAAGGACAGGGGGCAGATACGCAGTATTTT. Translation gives CASSKGQGADTQYF.

This clone was counted a single time. The chain links TRBV5-1 to TRBJ1-1; 8 bases agree with TRBD1. Per the germline V gene, CDR1 is SGHRS and CDR2 is YFSETQ. The CDR3 extends over 13 amino acids. V lost 4 bases to trimming and J lost 11 bases; unmatched junction nucleotides: 10. The CDR3 protein is CASSLGTGEGAFF. The CDR3 DNA follows: TGCGCCAGCAGCCTTGGGACAGGAGAAGGCGCTTTCTTT.

The genes are TRBV18 and TRBJ2-7, with D perhaps TRBD2 (5 bases). Germline CDR1 reads KGHSH; CDR2 reads LQKENI. Between the trimmed V and J ends, which lost 3 bases and 2 bases, there was a span of 5 bases. This CDR3 has 12 residues. The chain's CDR3 is CASSPGAYEQYF. The CDR3 DNA reads as TGTGCCAGCTCACCCGGGGCCTACGAGCAGTACTTC.

The V gene is TRBV2, the J gene TRBJ1-1; perhaps TRBD1 as D (6 bases). V was clipped by 4 bases and J by 5 bases, with 17 bases between them. CDR3 length equals 15 residues. CDR1 SNHLY and CDR2 FYNNEI come from the germline V gene. CDR3 sequence: CASSGASTRGTEAFF. The DNA of the CDR3 is TGTGCCAGCAGTGGCGCTTCAACCAGGGGAACTGAAGCTTTCTTT.

The CDR3 DNA follows: TGCGCCAGCAGCACCCGACAGGGAGAGGCCGGGGAGCTGTTTTTT. It is translated as CASSTRQGEAGELFF. V and J are TRBV5-1 and TRBJ2-2, with 7 bases that match TRBD1. V dropped 4 bases and J dropped 6; count of bases not matched to a gene: 9. Per the germline V gene, CDR1 is SGHRS and CDR2 is YFSETQ. The CDR3 sequence is 15 residues long. The whole variable domain, remainder taken from reference TRBV5-1 and TRBJ2-2, is KAGVTQTPRYLIKTRGQQVTLSCSPISGHRSVSWYQQTPGQGLQFLFEYFSETQRNKGNFPGRFSGRQFSNSRSEMNVSTLELGDSALYLCASSTRQGEAGELFFGEGSRLTVL.

The chain has TRBV5-1 and TRBJ1-6; 7 positions match TRBD1. Germline-derived CDR1 and CDR2 are SGHRS and YFSETQ. This CDR3 contains 16 residues. Losses at the gene ends were 4 bases for V and 0 bases for J; bases not matched to a gene: 4. The CDR3 reads CASSTDRSSYNSPLHF. The CDR3 DNA is TGCGCCAGCAGCACGGACAGGAGCTCCTATAATTCACCCCTCCACTTT.

This clone was found a few times. The chain recombines TRBV7-3 with TRBJ2-3; tentatively, D is TRBD2 (7 bases). The V gene lost 2 bases and the J gene lost 8 bases, with 14 bases spanning the gap. CDR3 size: 14 residues. Germline V gene data show CDR1 as SGHTA and CDR2 as FQGTGA. The CDR3 DNA reads TGTGCCAGCAGCTTAGGGGGGGCTGGAGGTACGCAGTATTTT. This translates into CASSLGGAGGTQYF.